The 9 T cell receptor beta chains below come from one sample, sequenced in a study of T-cell memory formation after mild COVID-19. A single record per CDR3 protein comes from TCRdb applying MiXCR to the 5' RACE reads. The table records some 410,000 distinct CDR3 sequences, under 25% of them present only once. Sequencing was done on a sample of PBMCs or a T cell subset sorted from them (not recorded which). The receptors shown here come from an adult woman who had mild COVID-19 (a few samples of this study predate the infection). Cell type and time point are not known.

This clonotype was detected only a few times. As DNA, the CDR3 is TGTGCCAGCAGCTTGGCCGCTCGGGGAGGGGGCACCGGGGAGCTGTTTTTT. It encodes CASSLAARGGGTGELFF. The chain combines TRBV5-5 with TRBJ2-2, with a weak D call TRBD2 (7 bases). V gave up 0 bases and J gave up 4 bases, with 16 bases separating them. The CDR3 covers 17 residues. CDR1 is SGHKS, CDR2 YYEKEE, per germline (reference sequence).

This clonotype was picked up a small number of times. The chain recombines TRBV4-1 with TRBJ2-2; D remains ambiguous. CDR1 is MGHRA, CDR2 YSYEKL, per germline. The CDR3 has 17 amino acids. The ends were cut back, 0 bases at V and 1 base at J, with 12 bases in the middle. CDR3 residues: CASSQEMSNKNTGELFF. The CDR3 bases are TGCGCCAGCAGCCAAGAAATGTCCAATAAGAACACCGGGGAGCTGTTTTTT.

The chain has TRBV12-3 or TRBV12-4 and TRBJ2-1; TRBD2 aligns across 8 bases. Losses at the gene ends were 3 bases for V and 1 base for J; bases not matched to a gene: 5. This CDR3 spans 16 amino acids. CDR3 protein: CASSFPGLGSYNEQFF. Here the CDR3 DNA reads TGTGCCAGCAGTTTCCCGGGACTAGGGTCCTACAATGAGCAGTTCTTC.

This clonotype was found a few times. The genes are TRBV30 and TRBJ1-1; D is possibly TRBD1 (6 bases). The CDR3 totals 13 residues. Germline V gives CDR1 GTSNPN, CDR2 SVGIG (reference sequence). V lost 2 bases and J lost 0, with 7 bases in between. The CDR3 sequence: CAWSRGMNTEAFF. The CDR3 DNA reads as TGTGCCTGGAGTAGGGGGATGAACACTGAAGCTTTCTTT. The entire variable domain, with the rest obtained from reference TRBV30 and TRBJ1-1, is as follows: SQTIHQWPATLVQPVGSPLSLECTVEGTSNPNLYWYRQAAGRGLQLLFYSVGIGQISSEVPQNLSASRPQDRQFILSSKKLLLSDSGFYLCAWSRGMNTEAFFGQGTRLTVV.

This clonotype was counted between two and nine times. This sequence joins TRBV12-3 or TRBV12-4 and TRBJ2-1; TRBD2 aligns across 7 bases. V lost 6 bases, J lost 8 bases, and 13 bases stayed unmatched. There are 15 residues in the CDR3. The DNA of the CDR3 is TGTGCCAGCAGGAGCGGGACGCCCGGCTTGGATGAGCAGTTCTTC. Translated, it gives CASRSGTPGLDEQFF.

This rearrangement joins TRBV7-9 to TRBJ1-1; D gene ambiguous. CDR1 SEHNR and CDR2 FQNEAQ come from the germline V gene (reference sequence). This CDR3 comprises 13 residues. The V and J ends lost 3 bases and 7 bases respectively, with 12 bases between them. The CDR3 spells CASSFRTGIEAFF. In nucleotides, the CDR3 is TGTGCCAGCAGCTTTAGAACCGGGATTGAAGCTTTCTTT.

This chain links TRBV24-1 with TRBJ1-2; D not resolved. CDR1 and CDR2 from the germline V gene are KGHDR and SFDVKD. The CDR3 has 12 amino acids. The germline V and J ends were trimmed by 4 bases and 4 bases, with 6 bases remaining between them. Here the CDR3 reads CATSDHTYGYTF. The CDR3 DNA sequence: TGTGCCACCAGTGACCACACCTATGGCTACACCTTC.

The chain combines TRBV27 with TRBJ1-2; D not certain. Looked up from germline, CDR1 is MNHEY and CDR2 is SMNVEV (reference sequence). V was pared by 1 base and J by 4 bases, with 16 bases between. The CDR3 is 16 amino acids. This CDR3 is CASSLFLGGSAYGYTF. Written as DNA, the CDR3 is TGTGCCAGCAGTTTATTTTTGGGTGGAAGCGCCTATGGCTACACCTTC.

The chain has TRBV6-1 and TRBJ1-2, with 7 positions matching TRBD1. V trimming: 4 bases; J trimming: 3 bases; junction bases outside the gene matches: 8. The CDR3 spans 15 residues. The germline V gene encodes CDR1 MNHNS and CDR2 SASEGT. The CDR3 DNA follows: TGTGCCAGCAGTGTTAAGTGGACAGGCGACTATGGCTACACCTTC. It specifies CASSVKWTGDYGYTF.